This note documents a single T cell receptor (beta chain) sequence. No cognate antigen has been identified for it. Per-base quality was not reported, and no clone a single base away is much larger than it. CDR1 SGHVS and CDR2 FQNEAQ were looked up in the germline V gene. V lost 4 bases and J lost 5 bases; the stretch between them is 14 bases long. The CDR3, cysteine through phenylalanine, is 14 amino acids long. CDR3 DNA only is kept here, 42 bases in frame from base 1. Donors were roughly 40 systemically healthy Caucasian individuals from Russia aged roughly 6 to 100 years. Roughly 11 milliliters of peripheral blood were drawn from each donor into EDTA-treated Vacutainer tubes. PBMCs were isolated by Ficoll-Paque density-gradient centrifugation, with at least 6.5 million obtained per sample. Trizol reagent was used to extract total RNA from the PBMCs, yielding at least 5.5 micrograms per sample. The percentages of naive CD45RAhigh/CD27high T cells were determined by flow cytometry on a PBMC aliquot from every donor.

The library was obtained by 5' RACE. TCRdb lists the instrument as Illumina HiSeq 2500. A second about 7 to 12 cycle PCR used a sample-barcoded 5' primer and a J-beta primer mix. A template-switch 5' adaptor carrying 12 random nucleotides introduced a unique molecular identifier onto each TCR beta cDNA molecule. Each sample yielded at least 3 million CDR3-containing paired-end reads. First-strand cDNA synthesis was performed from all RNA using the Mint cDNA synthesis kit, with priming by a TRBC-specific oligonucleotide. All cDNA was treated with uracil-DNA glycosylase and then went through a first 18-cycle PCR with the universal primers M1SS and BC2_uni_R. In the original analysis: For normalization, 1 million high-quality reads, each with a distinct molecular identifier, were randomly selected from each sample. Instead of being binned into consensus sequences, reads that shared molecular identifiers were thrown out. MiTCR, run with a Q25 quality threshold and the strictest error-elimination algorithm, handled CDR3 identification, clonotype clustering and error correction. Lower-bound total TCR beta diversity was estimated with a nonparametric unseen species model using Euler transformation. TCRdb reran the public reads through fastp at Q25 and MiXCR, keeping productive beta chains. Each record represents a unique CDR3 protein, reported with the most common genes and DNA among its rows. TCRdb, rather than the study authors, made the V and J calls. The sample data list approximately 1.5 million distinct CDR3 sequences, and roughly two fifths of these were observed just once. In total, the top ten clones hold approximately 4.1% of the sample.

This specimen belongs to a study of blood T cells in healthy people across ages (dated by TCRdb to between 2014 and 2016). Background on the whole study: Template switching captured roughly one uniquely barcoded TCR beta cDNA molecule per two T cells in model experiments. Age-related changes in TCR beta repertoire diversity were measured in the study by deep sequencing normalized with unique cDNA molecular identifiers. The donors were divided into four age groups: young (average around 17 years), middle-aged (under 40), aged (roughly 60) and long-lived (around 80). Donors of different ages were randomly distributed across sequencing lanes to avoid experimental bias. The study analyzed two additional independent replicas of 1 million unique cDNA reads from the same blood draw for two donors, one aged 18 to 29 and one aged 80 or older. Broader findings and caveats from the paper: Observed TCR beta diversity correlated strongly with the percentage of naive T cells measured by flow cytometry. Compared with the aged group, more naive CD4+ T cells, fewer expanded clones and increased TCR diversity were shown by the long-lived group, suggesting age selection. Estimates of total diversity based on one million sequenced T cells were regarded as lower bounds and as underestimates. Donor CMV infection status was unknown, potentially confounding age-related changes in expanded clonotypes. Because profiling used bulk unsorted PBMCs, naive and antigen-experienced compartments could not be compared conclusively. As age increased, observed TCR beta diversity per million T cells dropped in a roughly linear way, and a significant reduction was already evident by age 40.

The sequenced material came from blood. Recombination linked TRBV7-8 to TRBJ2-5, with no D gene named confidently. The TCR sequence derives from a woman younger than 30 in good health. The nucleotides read TGTGCCAGCAGCTCAGAACTGGCTGGTGAGACCCAGTACTTC. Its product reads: CASSSELAGETQYF.